Listed here are 5 T cell receptor beta chains from one sample, sequenced in a study of T cell repertoires in cytomegalovirus infection. TCRdb used MiXCR to reprocess the reads, holding one entry per CDR3 protein. The repertoire holds around 260,000 distinct CDR3 sequences, with over 20% as singletons. Sequences were obtained from PBMCs. The receptors come from a human donor in good health (CMV status not recorded). Some clones in this sample may be carry-over from other donors' samples.

The rearrangement joins TRBV2 to TRBJ2-7; tentatively, D is TRBD1 (6 bases). Germline values: CDR1 SNHLY, CDR2 FYNNEI. V gave up 3 bases and J gave up 2 bases, with 11 bases separating them. This CDR3 is 14 amino acids long. The CDR3 sequence: CASSENNRAYEQYF. Written as DNA, the CDR3 is TGTGCCAGCAGTGAGAATAACAGGGCCTACGAGCAGTACTTC.

This clonotype appeared many times. This chain uses TRBV12-3 or TRBV12-4 with TRBJ2-1; perhaps TRBD2 as D (5 bases). With 7 bases removed from V and 0 bases from J, the gap between germline ends came to 16 bases. This CDR3 has 16 residues. CDR3: CASKPQAASSYNEQFF. The CDR3 bases are TGTGCCAGCAAGCCCCAAGCGGCCAGCTCCTACAATGAGCAGTTCTTC.

The chain carries TRBV7-2 and TRBJ1-5; D gene unclear. Germline V gives CDR1 SGHTA, CDR2 FQGNSA. V was clipped by 2 bases and J by 0 bases, with 8 bases between them. The CDR3 consists of 15 residues. Written as DNA, the CDR3 is TGTGCCAGCAGCTTACCTGGGTATAGCAATCAGCCCCAGCATTTT. It specifies CASSLPGYSNQPQHF.

This clonotype has more than one count but fewer than ten. This chain joins TRBV7-2 and TRBJ2-3, with 7 nucleotides matching TRBD1. CDR1 and CDR2 (germline): SGHTA, FQGNSA. V gave up 5 bases and J gave up 5 bases; unmatched junction bases: 7. This CDR3 is built from 14 residues. The CDR3 DNA reads TGTGCCAGCAGCACGGGACAGTCTGGAGATACGCAGTATTTT. This translates into CASSTGQSGDTQYF.

Within the sample, this clonotype is medium-sized. This chain uses TRBV7-2 with TRBJ2-7; D unclear. Deletions cut 4 bases from V and 0 bases from J, with 7 bases between. Germline loops: CDR1 SGHTA, CDR2 FQGNSA. The CDR3 runs 13 residues. This CDR3 is CASSSYGSYEQYF. The CDR3 bases are TGTGCCAGCAGCTCCTATGGCTCCTACGAGCAGTACTTC.